This T cell receptor (beta chain) was documented in a study of persistence of HIV-infected CD4 T cells. As regards this clone: Its target is unknown.

An overlapping HIV-1 Gag peptide pool stimulated these cells at 0.95 to 1 ug/peptide/mL. CD40L-negative CD69-negative CD45RO-high memory CD4+ T cells were sorted as populations depleted of antigen-responding cells. The CDR3 covers 12 residues. From germline, CDR1 is SGHRS and CDR2 YFSETQ. V was clipped by 4 bases and J by 8 bases, with 12 bases between them. Sequencing used immunoSEQ version 4 in survey mode. Data came from immunoSEQ multiplex PCR; TCRdb stores just in-frame clones and leaves some out. This repertoire shows 36,000 or so clones, approximately 78% found once; its top ten account for almost 1%.

The source of this sequence is an adult with HIV. The donor label of this sample is uncertain. The chain is built from TRBV5-1 and TRBJ1-2; D perhaps matches TRBD1 (6 bases). Sequenced material: cultured CD4+ T cells from PBMCs, taken from a patient who received antiretroviral therapy. This chain's CDR3 is CASSDSGDGYTF. CDR3 sequence (DNA): TGCGCCAGCAGCGATTCAGGGGACGGCTACACCTTC. Using reference TRBV5-1 and TRBJ1-2 for the parts outside the CDR3, the full variable domain is KAGVTQTPRYLIKTRGQQVTLSCSPISGHRSVSWYQQTPGQGLQFLFEYFSETQRNKGNFPGRFSGRQFSNSRSEMNVSTLELGDSALYLCASSDSGDGYTFGSGTRLTVV.